The 26 T cell receptor beta chains below all came from one sample that was sequenced in a study of T-cell memory formation after mild COVID-19. TCRdb redid the calling of the 5' RACE reads with MiXCR, one entry per CDR3 protein. The sample lists around 260,000 distinct CDR3 sequences; 15% to 20% were seen once. The sample taken for sequencing was PBMCs or a T cell subset sorted from them (not recorded which). The source is a man between 18 and 35 years old who had mild COVID-19 (a few samples of this study predate the infection). Cell type and time point are not known.

This clonotype was counted a few times. This chain connects TRBV9 to TRBJ1-2, with TRBD1 identical over 9 bases. The CDR3 is made up of 15 amino acids. Per germline, CDR1 SGDLS and CDR2 YYNGEE. Trimming at V came to 0 bases and at J to 7 bases, leaving 7 bases not matched to a gene. This CDR3 reads CASSVARTGVGGYTF. As DNA, the CDR3 is TGTGCCAGCAGCGTAGCTAGGACAGGGGTTGGTGGCTACACCTTC. Based on the CDR3 plus reference TRBV9 and TRBJ1-2, the full variable domain is DSGVTQTPKHLITATGQRVTLRCSPRSGDLSVYWYQQSLDQGLQFLIQYYNGEERAKGNILERFSAQQFPDLHSELNLSSLELGDSALYFCASSVARTGVGGYTFGSGTRLTVV.

The rearrangement joins TRBV2 to TRBJ2-1; D is uncertain. Germline V lookup: CDR1 SNHLY, CDR2 FYNNEI. The CDR3 covers 13 residues. Trimming took 3 bases from V and 6 from J, leaving 9 bases between them. The CDR3 DNA reads TGTGCCAGCAGTGAGGAAGTTTCCAATGAGCAGTTCTTC. This encodes CASSEEVSNEQFF.

With respect to this clonotype: An end of the junction differs from the germline gene, which may be a read error. This chain uses TRBV19 with TRBJ1-2; D not resolved. The CDR3 totals 10 residues. Germline CDR1 is LNHDA and CDR2 is SQIVND (reference sequence). In DNA, the CDR3 is TGTGCCAGTAAAGGGAATGGATACACCTTC. It yields the protein CASKGNGYTF.

This chain uses TRBV14 with TRBJ1-2; TRBD1 matches 9 bases. Germline V gene lookup returns CDR1 SGHDN and CDR2 FVKESK. The V gene end was trimmed by 4 bases and the J gene end by 5 bases; junction bases not matched to a gene: 5. The CDR3 runs 14 residues. The CDR3 sequence is CASSLNRGPYGYTF. The DNA of the CDR3 is TGTGCCAGCAGCCTTAACAGGGGGCCATATGGCTACACCTTC.

The V gene is TRBV3-1, the J gene TRBJ2-7; tentative D call: TRBD1 (6 bases). The CDR3 length is 14 residues. V was trimmed by 4 bases and J by 0 bases, leaving 10 bases between them. Germline lookup yields CDR1 LGHDT and CDR2 YNNKEL (reference sequence). The CDR3 DNA reads as TGTGCCAGCAGCCGGACAGTTAGCTCCTACGAGCAGTACTTC. Amino acids: CASSRTVSSYEQYF.

The table lists this clonotype with a few counts. The chain joins TRBV4-2 to TRBJ2-3, with D tentatively TRBD2 (7 bases). The CDR3 is made up of 17 amino acids. The V and J ends lost 0 bases and 4 bases respectively, with 17 bases between them. Germline lookup yields CDR1 LGHNA and CDR2 YNFKEQ. The CDR3 sequence is CASSQDGAGGGSDTQYF. Written as DNA, the CDR3 is TGTGCCAGCAGCCAAGATGGGGCGGGCGGGGGCTCAGATACGCAGTATTTT.

The V call is TRBV7-6, the J call TRBJ2-2; D is perhaps TRBD1 (6 bases). Germline V gives CDR1 SGHVS, CDR2 FNYEAQ. CDR3 length: 16 residues. V was pared by 2 bases and J by 6 bases, with 16 bases between. The CDR3 sequence: CASSLLQGPGAGELFF. In DNA, the CDR3 is TGTGCCAGCAGCTTATTGCAGGGGCCGGGCGCCGGGGAGCTGTTTTTT.

J is TRBJ1-3 and V is TRBV6-6; D is uncertain. V lost 4 bases, J lost 4 bases, and 11 bases lay in between. CDR1 MNHNY and CDR2 SVGAGI come from the germline V gene (reference sequence). CDR3 size: 14 residues. Here the CDR3 reads CASSLDLAGNTIYF. CDR3 bases: TGTGCCAGCAGTTTGGACCTGGCCGGAAACACCATATATTTT.

The rearrangement uses TRBV29-1 and TRBJ2-2; 8 bases are a match to TRBD1. CDR3 length: 14 residues. Looked up from germline, CDR1 is SQVTM and CDR2 is ANQGSEA. The V gene end was trimmed by 4 bases and the J gene end by 0 bases; junction bases not matched to a gene: 1. CDR3 DNA: TGCAGCGTTGGACAGGGGACGAACACCGGGGAGCTGTTTTTT. Translating it yields CSVGQGTNTGELFF.

The chain employs TRBV7-3 and TRBJ2-5, with 9 nucleotides matching TRBD2. With 3 bases clipped from V and 7 bases from J, the junction kept 6 bases outside the gene matches. This CDR3 is built from 14 residues. Germline CDR1 and CDR2: SGHTA and FQGTGA. The CDR3 loop is CASSLTAGGGTQYF. DNA of the CDR3: TGTGCCAGCAGCTTGACAGCGGGGGGTGGGACCCAGTACTTC. The whole variable domain, remainder taken from reference TRBV7-3 and TRBJ2-5, is GAGVSQTPSNKVTEKGKYVELRCDPISGHTALYWYRQSLGQGPEFLIYFQGTGAADDSGLPNDRFFAVRPEGSVSTLKIQRTERGDSAVYLCASSLTAGGGTQYFGPGTRLLVL.

In this sample, this clonotype turned up a few times. J is TRBJ1-1 and V is TRBV7-9; possibly TRBD1 for D (5 bases). Germline V gene sequence: CDR1 SEHNR, CDR2 FQNEAQ (reference sequence). V lost 4 bases, J lost 13 bases, and 13 bases lay in between. There are 11 residues in the CDR3. The CDR3 DNA follows: TGTGCCAGCAGCTGGTCAGGGCCCCATTTCTTT. Protein product: CASSWSGPHFF. Complete variable domain (other parts from reference TRBV7-9 and TRBJ1-1): DTGVSQNPRHKITKRGQNVTFRCDPISEHNRLYWYRQTLGQGPEFLTYFQNEAQLEKSRLLSDRFSAERPKGSFSTLEIQRTEQGDSAMYLCASSWSGPHFFGQGTRLTVV.

The sample holds many counts of this clonotype. In DNA form, the CDR3 reads TGTGCCAGCAGTTTGCTACGGGGGGATACGCAGTATTTT. Its translation: CASSLLRGDTQYF. The chain uses TRBV12-3 or TRBV12-4 and TRBJ2-3; tentatively, D is TRBD2 (6 bases). This CDR3 is built from 13 residues. V was cut by 3 bases and J by 6 bases, with 10 bases left in between.

The J gene is TRBJ1-5, the V gene TRBV21-1. TRBV21-1 is a listed pseudogene. The CDR3 totals 15 residues. The CDR3 sequence is CASSTKRGRPQPQHF. CDR3 nucleotide sequence: TGTGCCAGCAGCACAAAGAGGGGACGGCCGCAGCCCCAGCATTTT.

This chain links TRBV9 with TRBJ2-5; the D gene is possibly TRBD2 (5 bases). V shed 0 bases and J shed 6 bases, with 9 bases lying between them. This CDR3 contains 13 residues. Germline V CDR1 and CDR2: SGDLS, YYNGEE. CDR3 nucleotide sequence: TGTGCCAGCAGCGTAGGGCAGCGGCAGACCCAGTACTTC. Its translation: CASSVGQRQTQYF. Using reference TRBV9 and TRBJ2-5 for the parts outside the CDR3, the full variable domain is DSGVTQTPKHLITATGQRVTLRCSPRSGDLSVYWYQQSLDQGLQFLIQYYNGEERAKGNILERFSAQQFPDLHSELNLSSLELGDSALYFCASSVGQRQTQYFGPGTRLLVL.

In this sample, this clonotype turned up a few times. The chain has TRBV4-3 and TRBJ1-1; tentative D call: TRBD1 (5 bases). The germline CDR1 and CDR2 sequences are LGHNA and YSLEER. The CDR3 length is 14 residues. V was clipped by 0 bases and J by 4 bases, with 9 bases between them. The CDR3 protein is CASSQEPGTTEAFF. As DNA, the CDR3 is TGCGCCAGCAGCCAAGAACCAGGGACCACTGAAGCTTTCTTT.

The chain uses TRBV28 and TRBJ1-5; D might be TRBD1 (6 bases). This CDR3 comprises 14 residues. Germline V CDR1 and CDR2: MDHEN, SYDVKM. Trimming left V 3 bases short and J 7 bases short, with 13 bases between. The CDR3 bases are TGTGCCAGCAGTTTTCTGGGGGGCGGACAGCCCCAGCATTTT. This gives the protein CASSFLGGGQPQHF.

Comment on this clonotype: This could be a read error, since a much larger clone is one nucleotide away. The V call is TRBV12-3 or TRBV12-4, the J call TRBJ2-4, with no clear D. The CDR3 runs 13 residues. Trimming pared 9 bases from V and 0 bases from J, leaving 9 bases between. Written as DNA, the CDR3 is TGTGCCAGTAGGTGCCTAGCCAAAAACATTCAGTACTTC. Protein product: CASRCLAKNIQYF.

This clonotype was seen repeatedly, ten times or more. The V call is TRBV4-2, the J call TRBJ2-5; D unresolved. CDR1 LGHNA and CDR2 YNFKEQ come from the germline V gene. Trimming took 0 bases from V and 4 from J, leaving 9 bases between them. CDR3 length: 14 amino acids. CDR3 DNA sequence: TGTGCCAGCAGCCAAGAGCCCTTGGGAGAGACCCAGTACTTC. Encoded protein: CASSQEPLGETQYF.

The V call is TRBV28, the J call TRBJ1-6; D is undetermined. Germline V gene lookup returns CDR1 MDHEN and CDR2 SYDVKM. The CDR3 contains 15 residues. V lost 4 bases and J 10 bases, leaving 17 bases between the germline ends. DNA for the CDR3: TGTGCCAGCAGTTCCGAGGGAGACAAGTCCTCACCCCTCCACTTT. This encodes CASSSEGDKSSPLHF. Drawing the rest from reference TRBV28 and TRBJ1-6, the complete variable domain is DVKVTQSSRYLVKRTGEKVFLECVQDMDHENMFWYRQDPGLGLRLIYFSYDVKMKEKGDIPEGYSVSREKKERFSLILESASTNQTSMYLCASSSEGDKSSPLHFGNGTRLTVT.

CDR3 in DNA: TGTGCCAGCAACCAACCGACCAAACAGGGCACGAGCTCCTACGAGCAGTACGTC. It codes for CASNQPTKQGTSSYEQYV. The chain combines TRBV6-2 or TRBV6-3 with TRBJ2-7; D is possibly TRBD1 (6 bases). In germline, CDR1 is MNHEY, CDR2 SVGEGT. Deletions cut 7 bases from V and 0 bases from J, with 25 bases between. This CDR3 region has 18 residues.

The chain joins TRBV9 to TRBJ2-1; D is perhaps TRBD1 (7 bases). Trimming removed 3 bases at V and 1 base at J, with 14 bases between. Germline V CDR1 and CDR2: SGDLS, YYNGEE. The CDR3 is 16 residues long. In DNA form, the CDR3 reads TGTGCCAGCAGCGGACAGGGAGGTATGTCCTACAATGAGCAGTTCTTC. Residues: CASSGQGGMSYNEQFF.

This clonotype was seen at least ten times. This sequence joins TRBV5-5 and TRBJ1-6, with 11 bases aligning to TRBD1. The ends lost 1 base at V and 14 bases at J; junction bases unmatched: 20. Germline V gene sequence: CDR1 SGHKS, CDR2 YYEKEE (reference sequence). CDR3 size: 19 residues. CDR3 coding DNA: TGTGCCAGCAGCTTGCGGACCCCCGGGACAGGGGGACCGGGTGTGTCCCTCCACTTT. Encoded protein: CASSLRTPGTGGPGVSLHF.

This clonotype has more than one count but fewer than ten. The rearrangement joins TRBV10-3 to TRBJ1-5; D ambiguous. The ends were cut back, 7 bases at V and 3 bases at J, with 13 bases in the middle. CDR1 is ENHRY and CDR2 is SYGVKD in the germline V gene. The CDR3 covers 14 residues. CDR3 loop: CAINSDGYNQPQHF. The CDR3 DNA is TGTGCCATCAACTCGGACGGTTACAATCAGCCCCAGCATTTT.

This clonotype has a handful of counts. This chain connects TRBV12-3 or TRBV12-4 to TRBJ2-2; D is unresolved. The CDR3 spans 15 residues. Trimming pared 4 bases from V and 2 bases from J, leaving 11 bases between. The CDR3 bases are TGTGCCAGCAGTTCGCTGGTCTTAAACACCGGGGAGCTGTTTTTT. This gives the protein CASSSLVLNTGELFF.

V and J are TRBV4-1 and TRBJ1-1; D remains unclear. Deletions cut 4 bases from V and 4 bases from J, with 13 bases between. The length of the CDR3 is 14 residues. Germline loops: CDR1 MGHRA, CDR2 YSYEKL. The CDR3 DNA follows: TGCGCCAGCAGCCCTTTGAGGGCAAGCACTGAAGCTTTCTTT. It yields the protein CASSPLRASTEAFF.

This clonotype was counted only a few times. This chain uses TRBV12-3 or TRBV12-4 with TRBJ1-2, with 7 nucleotides matching TRBD1. The CDR3 consists of 14 residues. J was trimmed by 5 bases and V by 2 bases; bases with no gene match: 5. The CDR3 is CASSLQAGGYGYTF. The CDR3 nucleotides are TGTGCCAGCAGTTTACAAGCAGGGGGGTATGGCTACACCTTC.